These T cell receptor beta chains were read from a single sample in a study of shared clonotypes between healthy human individuals. Libraries were prepared by immunoSEQ multiplex PCR; TCRdb keeps only in-frame clonotypes and omits some of them. The sample has millions of clones, 85% to 95% seen once. The sample taken for sequencing was naive CD4+ T cells from PBMCs. The receptor set was obtained from a man younger than 30 in good health. Some clones in this sample may be carry-over from other donors' samples. CDR3s include the opening cysteine and the closing phenylalanine or tryptophan.

j_call	v_call	cdr3_aa
NA	TRBV28	CASSLGYSYEQYF
TRBJ1-2	TRBV29-1	CSVEDPGFDGYTF
TRBJ1-5	TRBV19	CASSIGGGRDQPQHF
TRBJ1-4	TRBV5-1	CASSALQGDNEKLFF
TRBJ2-1	TRBV7-2	CASSRPGLGGNEQFF
TRBJ1-5	TRBV4-1	CASSPTEAPNQPQHF
TRBJ2-3	TRBV5-1	CASSHPIGQARSDTQYF
TRBJ1-5	TRBV4-1	CASSPQSASNQPQHF
TRBJ2-7	TRBV29-1	CSVEKQTPYEQYF
TRBJ2-2	TRBV7-3	CASSSTRGVTGELFF
TRBJ2-5	TRBV18	CASSPPGGAETQYF
TRBJ2-3	TRBV28	CASSSPWLFSATPVDTQYF